This is a list of T cell receptor beta chains from one sample in a study of OX40 agonist ivuxolimab in advanced cancers. The assay was immunoSEQ multiplex PCR, and TCRdb's table has in-frame clones only and misses some. The repertoire holds some 60,000 clones, with approximately 89% as singletons. Sample: CD4+ or CD8+ T cells sorted from blood, taken in a trial of the OX40 agonist ivuxolimab. Source of these receptors: an adult with an advanced solid tumor such as melanoma, head and neck, liver or kidney cancer. Each CDR3 is given with its conserved first and last residue. The order of the fields is D gene, J gene, clone size, V gene, CDR3 DNA, CDR3 protein. D genes are given only for firm matches. Expanded clones get a size class; other rows say once, few or many, or leave the size out.

NA	TRBJ2-6	NA	TRBV29-1	TGCAGCGTTTCCGGAATCGGCTCTGGGGCCAACGTCCTGACTTTC	CSVSGIGSGANVLTF
NA	TRBJ2-7	NA	TRBV5-1	TGCGCCAGCAGCCTCGACACCCTTTACGAGCAGTACTTC	CASSLDTLYEQYF
NA	TRBJ1-6	NA	TRBV19	TGTGCCAGTACCCCCTCCGGACAGATTAATTCACCCCTCCACTTT	CASTPSGQINSPLHF
NA	TRBJ1-2	NA	TRBV7-2	TGTGCCAGCAGCTTAACCAGTAACTATGGCTACACCTTC	CASSLTSNYGYTF
NA	TRBJ1-5	NA	TRBV6-1	TGTGCCAGCAGTGAAACACGGTTAGGGCAGCCCCAGCATTTT	CASSETRLGQPQHF
NA	TRBJ2-1	NA	TRBV5-5	TGTGCCAGCAGCTTGGGGGTAGACTACAATGAGCAGTTCTTC	CASSLGVDYNEQFF
NA	TRBJ2-7	NA	TRBV5-1	TGCGCCAGCAGCTTGCCCTCCTACGAGCAGTACTTC	CASSLPSYEQYF
NA	TRBJ1-5	NA	TRBV29-1	TGCAGCGTTGAAGAAGGTAGCAATCAGCCCCAGCATTTT	CSVEEGSNQPQHF
NA	TRBJ1-4	NA	TRBV29-1	TGCAGCGTTGTGACCTTGGGGGAAAAACTGTTTTTT	CSVVTLGEKLFF
NA	TRBJ1-5	NA	TRBV28	TGTGCCAGCAGTTTCGCAGGGGAGGGCAATCAGCCCCAGCATTTT	CASSFAGEGNQPQHF
NA	TRBJ1-1	NA	TRBV2	TGTGCCAGCAGTGAATGGGCAGGGTTAGCTTTCTTT	CASSEWAGLAFF
NA	TRBJ2-1	once	TRBV21-1	TGTGCCAGCAGCAAACACCCGACAGATAGGTACAATGAGCAGTTCTTC	CASSKHPTDRYNEQFF
NA	TRBJ1-3	once	TRBV5-1	TGCGCCAGCAGCCTCGGGGGCTCTGGAAACACCATATATTTT	CASSLGGSGNTIYF
TRBD2	TRBJ2-5	NA	TRBV4-1	TGCGCCAGCAGCCAAGAGAAAGGACTAGCGGGAAAAGAGACCCAGTACTTC	CASSQEKGLAGKETQYF
NA	TRBJ2-2	NA	TRBV19	TGTGCCAGTAGTACCCTTAAAAACACCGGGGAGCTGTTTTTT	CASSTLKNTGELFF
NA	TRBJ2-3	NA	TRBV9	TGTGCCAGCAGCGTCTCCCCCGCAGATACGCAGTATTTT	CASSVSPADTQYF
NA	TRBJ1-5	NA	TRBV6-1	TGTGCCAGCAGCCAAGGGCCCCAGCATTTT	CASSQGPQHF
NA	TRBJ1-2	NA	TRBV28	TGTGCCAGCAGTGGTGGGGTTGTCTATGGCTACACCTTC	CASSGGVVYGYTF
NA	TRBJ1-2	NA	TRBV4-3	TGCGCCAGCAGCCGAGACCGAGCCTATGGCTACACCTTC	CASSRDRAYGYTF
NA	TRBJ2-6	few	TRBV2	TGTGCCAGCGGAAATAGGGGGTCTGGGGCCAACGTCCTGACTTTC	CASGNRGSGANVLTF
NA	TRBJ2-7	NA	TRBV10-1	TGCGCCAGCAGTGAGTCGACAGCTCCCTACGAGCAGTACTTC	CASSESTAPYEQYF
NA	TRBJ2-3	few	TRBV29-1	TGCAGCACATCGACAACTAGCACAGATACGCAGTATTTT	CSTSTTSTDTQYF
NA	TRBJ2-1	NA	TRBV7-2	TGTGCCAGCAGCCCTGGGTCGGGCTCCTACAATGAGCAGTTCTTC	CASSPGSGSYNEQFF
NA	TRBJ1-4	NA	TRBV19	TGTGCCAGTAGTGGGCCTGCAACTAATGAAAAACTGTTTTTT	CASSGPATNEKLFF
TRBD1	TRBJ1-6	NA	TRBV6-4	TGTGCCAGCAGCCTTATCTACCGGGACAGGGAAGCCTCACCCCTCCACTTT	CASSLIYRDREASPLHF
NA	TRBJ2-1	NA	TRBV7-2	TGTGCCAGCAGCATAGAACAGGGGAGGGATGAGCAGTTCTTC	CASSIEQGRDEQFF
TRBD2	TRBJ2-7	NA	TRBV7-2	TGTGCCAGCAGCTCCCTCGGGGGGTACGAGCAGTACTTC	CASSSLGGYEQYF
NA	TRBJ2-5	NA	TRBV7-3	TGTGCCAGCAGCTTACTCCATGGACGGCCGTTGAACTTC	CASSLLHGRPLNF
TRBD2	TRBJ2-5	few	TRBV10-3	TGTGCCATCAGCGATAGCGGGAGGGGTAAGACCCAGTACTTC	CAISDSGRGKTQYF